One and the same sample provided the 7 T cell receptor beta chains below, sequenced in a study of T-cell memory formation after mild COVID-19. Each CDR3 protein gets one entry after TCRdb re-called the 5' RACE reads with MiXCR. The data contain about 360,000 distinct CDR3 sequences, 13% of them singletons. Sequenced: PBMCs or a T cell subset sorted from them (not recorded which). The receptors here all came from a young man who had mild COVID-19 (a few samples of this study predate the infection). Cell type and time point are not known.

This clonotype has more than one count but fewer than ten. The chain is built from TRBV18 and TRBJ1-1; TRBD1 might be the D (5 bases). Germline lookup yields CDR1 KGHSH and CDR2 LQKENI. V was cut by 4 bases and J by 1 base, with 13 bases left in between. The CDR3 is made up of 15 amino acids. CDR3 nucleotides: TGTGCCAGCTCACGCATACAGGATGAGAACACTGAAGCTTTCTTT. Protein: CASSRIQDENTEAFF.

The table lists this clonotype with a few counts. The rearrangement uses TRBV27 and TRBJ1-4; weak D call: TRBD1 (5 bases). Germline CDR1 and CDR2: MNHEY and SMNVEV (reference sequence). This CDR3 contains 14 residues. V was shortened by 2 bases and J by 6 bases, with 10 bases between the two germline ends. CDR3 loop: CASSLVGVDEKLFF. In DNA form, the CDR3 reads TGTGCCAGCAGTTTAGTAGGGGTTGATGAAAAACTGTTTTTT.

The sample holds a few counts of this clonotype. V is TRBV28 and J is TRBJ1-3; 7 bases are a match to TRBD1. Germline lookup yields CDR1 MDHEN and CDR2 SYDVKM. The length of the CDR3 is 15 residues. Trimming at V came to 6 bases and at J to 7 bases, leaving 12 bases not matched to a gene. CDR3 nucleotides: TGTGCCAGCAGCCGTGGACAGGCAAGAAAGAACACCATATATTTT. Amino acid sequence: CASSRGQARKNTIYF.

V gene TRBV9 combines with J gene TRBJ1-2; D is unclear. Germline V gene data show CDR1 as SGDLS and CDR2 as YYNGEE. The CDR3 extends over 14 amino acids. Trimming took off 0 bases at V and 2 bases at J, with 8 bases between the two ends. The CDR3 region has the DNA TGTGCCAGCAGCGTAGCGGCAGAAAACTATGGCTACACCTTC. Translating it yields CASSVAAENYGYTF.

This sequence joins TRBV7-9 and TRBJ1-1; D remains unclear. The CDR3 has 14 amino acids. V was cut by 7 bases and J by 4 bases, with 16 bases left in between. CDR1 is SEHNR, CDR2 FQNEAQ, per germline (reference sequence). CDR3 residues: CASMFQGSSTEAFF. In DNA, the CDR3 is TGTGCCAGCATGTTCCAAGGGTCCAGCACTGAAGCTTTCTTT.

The CDR3 DNA reads TGTGCCAGCAGCTTAAACCTCTACGAGCAGTACTTC. Protein sequence: CASSLNLYEQYF. The chain carries TRBV7-2 and TRBJ2-7; no firm D call. This CDR3 spans 12 amino acids. In germline, CDR1 is SGHTA, CDR2 FQGNSA. V was shortened by 2 bases and J by 3 bases, with 5 bases between the two germline ends.

This clonotype was seen more than once but under ten times. V gene TRBV5-1 combines with J gene TRBJ2-1, with D unclear. The V end lost 0 bases, the J end lost 2 bases, and 12 bases lay between the germline ends. Germline CDR1 SGHRS, CDR2 YFSETQ. The CDR3 contains 16 residues. The CDR3 bases are TGCGCCAGCAGCTTGGCCGGGTGGGCAACCTACAATGAGCAGTTCTTC. Translated, it gives CASSLAGWATYNEQFF.